This entry describes one T cell receptor (beta chain). V was shortened by 5 bases and J by 2 bases, with 11 bases between the two germline ends. CDR1 and CDR2 from the germline V gene are GTSNPN and SVGIG (reference sequence). This CDR3 is built from 13 residues. Two negative PCRs, clearance, or symptom resolution had been documented for recovered Cohort 3 donors. Measured with immunoSEQ multiplex PCR; TCRdb has only the in-frame clones, and not every one. The sample carries around 300,000 clones, approximately 90% recorded once. These data originate in a study of blood T cell repertoires in COVID-19.

This clonotype was sampled from a woman between 45 and 65 years old who had recovered from COVID-19. The rearrangement uses TRBV30 and TRBJ2-3; TRBD2 might be the D (6 bases). Sequenced material: PBMCs or T cells enriched from blood (not recorded which). The DNA for the CDR3 is TGTGCCTGGGGGCGGGGAGCCACAGATACGCAGTATTTT. Amino acids: CAWGRGATDTQYF.